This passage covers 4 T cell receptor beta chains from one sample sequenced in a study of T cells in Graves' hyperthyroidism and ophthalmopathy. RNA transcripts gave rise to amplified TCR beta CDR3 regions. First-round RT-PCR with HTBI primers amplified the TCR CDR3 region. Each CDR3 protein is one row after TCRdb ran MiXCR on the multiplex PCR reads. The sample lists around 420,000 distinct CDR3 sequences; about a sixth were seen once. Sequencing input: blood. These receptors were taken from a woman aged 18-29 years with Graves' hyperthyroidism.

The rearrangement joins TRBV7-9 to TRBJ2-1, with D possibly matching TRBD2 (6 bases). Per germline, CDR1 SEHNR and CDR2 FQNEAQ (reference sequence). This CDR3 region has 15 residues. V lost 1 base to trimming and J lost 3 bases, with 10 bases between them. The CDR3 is CASSLGTKGYNEQFF. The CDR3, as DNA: TGTGCCAGCAGCTTAGGGACTAAGGGCTACAATGAGCAGTTCTTC.

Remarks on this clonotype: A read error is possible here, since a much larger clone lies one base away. The CDR3 bases are TGTGCCATCAGCTACAAGTGGGAGACCCAGTACTTC. It encodes CAISYKWETQYF. This chain connects TRBV10-3 to TRBJ2-5, with unresolved D. The CDR3 extends over 12 amino acids. Trimming stripped 6 bases from V and 5 bases from J, with 10 bases between. In germline, CDR1 is ENHRY, CDR2 SYGVKD.

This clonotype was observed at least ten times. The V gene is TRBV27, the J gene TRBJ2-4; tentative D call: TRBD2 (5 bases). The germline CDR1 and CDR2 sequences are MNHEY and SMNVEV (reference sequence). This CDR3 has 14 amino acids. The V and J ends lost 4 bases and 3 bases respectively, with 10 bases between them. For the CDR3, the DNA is TGTGCCAGCAGTTCCGGACTGAACAAAAACATTCAGTACTTC. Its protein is CASSSGLNKNIQYF.

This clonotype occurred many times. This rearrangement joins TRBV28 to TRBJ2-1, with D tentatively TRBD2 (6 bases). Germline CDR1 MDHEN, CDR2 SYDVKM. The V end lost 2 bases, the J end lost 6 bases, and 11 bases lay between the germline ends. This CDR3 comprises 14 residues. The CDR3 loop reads CASSLDGSLNEQFF. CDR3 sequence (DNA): TGTGCCAGCAGTTTAGACGGGAGCCTCAATGAGCAGTTCTTC.